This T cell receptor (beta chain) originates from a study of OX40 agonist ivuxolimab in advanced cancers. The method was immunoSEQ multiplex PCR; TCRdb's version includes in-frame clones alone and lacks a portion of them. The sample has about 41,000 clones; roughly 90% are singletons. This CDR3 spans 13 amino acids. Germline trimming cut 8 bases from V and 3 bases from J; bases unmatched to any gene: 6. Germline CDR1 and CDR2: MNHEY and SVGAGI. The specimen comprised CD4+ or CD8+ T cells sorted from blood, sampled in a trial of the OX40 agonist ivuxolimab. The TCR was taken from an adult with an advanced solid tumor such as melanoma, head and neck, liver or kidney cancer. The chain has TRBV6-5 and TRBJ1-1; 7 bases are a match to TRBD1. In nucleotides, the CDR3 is TGTGCCAGCGGAAGAGACAGGGACACTGAAGCTTTCTTT. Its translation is CASGRDRDTEAFF.